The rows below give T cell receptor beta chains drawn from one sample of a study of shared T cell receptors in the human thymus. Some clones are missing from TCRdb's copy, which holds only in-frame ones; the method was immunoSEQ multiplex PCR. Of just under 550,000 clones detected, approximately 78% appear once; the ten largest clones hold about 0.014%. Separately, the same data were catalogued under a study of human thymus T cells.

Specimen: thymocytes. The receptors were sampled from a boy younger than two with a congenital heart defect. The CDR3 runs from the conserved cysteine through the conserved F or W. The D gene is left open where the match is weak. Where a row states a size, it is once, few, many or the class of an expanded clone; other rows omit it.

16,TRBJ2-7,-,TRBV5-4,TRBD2,CASSSAGLAGSYEQYF,TGTGCCAGCAGCTCGGCGGGACTAGCGGGCTCCTACGAGCAGTACTTC
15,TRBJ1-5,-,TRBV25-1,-,CASSDAATGDQPQHF,TGTGCCAGCAGTGACGCGGCGACGGGGGATCAGCCCCAGCATTTT
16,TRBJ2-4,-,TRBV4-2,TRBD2,CASSQGSSGRAAIQYF,TGTGCCAGCAGCCAAGGAAGTAGCGGGAGGGCCGCCATTCAGTACTTC
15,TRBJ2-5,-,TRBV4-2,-,CASSQGVAEQETQYF,TGTGCCAGCAGCCAAGGTGTGGCGGAACAAGAGACCCAGTACTTC
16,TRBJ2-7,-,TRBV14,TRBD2,CASSQAAGENSYEQYF,TGTGCCAGCAGCCAAGCGGCGGGGGAGAACTCCTACGAGCAGTACTTC
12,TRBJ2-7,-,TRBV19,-,CASSSGSYEQYF,TGTGCCAGTAGTAGCGGAAGCTACGAGCAGTACTTC
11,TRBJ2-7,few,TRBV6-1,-,CASSDVYEQYF,TGTGCCAGCAGTGACGTCTACGAGCAGTACTTC
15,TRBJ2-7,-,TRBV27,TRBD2,CASSSPSGRTYEQYF,TGTGCCAGCAGTTCCCCTAGCGGTCGAACCTACGAGCAGTACTTC
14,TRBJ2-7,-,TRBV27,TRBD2,CASSLSGTAYEQYF,TGTGCCAGCAGTCTGAGCGGGACTGCCTACGAGCAGTACTTC
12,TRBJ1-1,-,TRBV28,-,CASSFRQTEAFF,TGTGCCAGCAGTTTTAGACAGACTGAAGCTTTCTTT
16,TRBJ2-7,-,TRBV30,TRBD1,CAWSVDRDRASYEQYF,TGTGCCTGGAGTGTAGATAGGGACAGGGCTTCCTACGAGCAGTACTTC
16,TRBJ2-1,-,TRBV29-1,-,CSVVEVSASRWYEQFF,TGCAGCGTTGTGGAGGTTTCTGCGTCCCGCTGGTATGAGCAGTTCTTC
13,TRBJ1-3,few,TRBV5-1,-,CASSLERGNTIYF,TGCGCCAGCAGCTTGGAGAGGGGAAACACCATATATTTT
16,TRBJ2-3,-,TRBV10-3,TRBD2,CAIRSLAGGGPDTQYF,TGTGCCATCAGGAGCCTAGCGGGAGGGGGCCCAGATACGCAGTATTTT
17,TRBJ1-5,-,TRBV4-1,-,CASSQVWGGGSNQPQHF,TGCGCCAGCAGCCAAGTGTGGGGAGGGGGTAGCAATCAGCCCCAGCATTTT
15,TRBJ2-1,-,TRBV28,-,CASSLVFSSYNEQFF,TGTGCCAGCAGTTTAGTATTTAGCTCCTACAATGAGCAGTTCTTC